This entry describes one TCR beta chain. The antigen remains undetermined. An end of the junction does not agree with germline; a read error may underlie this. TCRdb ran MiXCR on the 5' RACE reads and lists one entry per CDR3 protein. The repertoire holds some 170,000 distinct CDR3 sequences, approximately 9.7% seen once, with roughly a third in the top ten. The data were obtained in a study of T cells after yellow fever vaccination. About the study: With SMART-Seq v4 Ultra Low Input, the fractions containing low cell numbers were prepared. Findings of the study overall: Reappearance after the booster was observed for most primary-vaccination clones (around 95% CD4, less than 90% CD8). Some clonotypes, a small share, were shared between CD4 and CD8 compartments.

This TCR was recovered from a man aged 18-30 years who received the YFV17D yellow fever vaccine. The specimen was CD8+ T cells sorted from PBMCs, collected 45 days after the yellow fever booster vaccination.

CDR3 DNA sequence: TGTGCCACAAGCACATGGTCGTCTCGGATGAACAATGAGCAGTTCTTC. It translates to CATSTWSSRMNNEQFF. The rearrangement joins TRBV15 to TRBJ2-1; D call uncertain. Per germline, CDR1 LNHNV and CDR2 YYDKDF (reference sequence). This CDR3 has 16 amino acids.